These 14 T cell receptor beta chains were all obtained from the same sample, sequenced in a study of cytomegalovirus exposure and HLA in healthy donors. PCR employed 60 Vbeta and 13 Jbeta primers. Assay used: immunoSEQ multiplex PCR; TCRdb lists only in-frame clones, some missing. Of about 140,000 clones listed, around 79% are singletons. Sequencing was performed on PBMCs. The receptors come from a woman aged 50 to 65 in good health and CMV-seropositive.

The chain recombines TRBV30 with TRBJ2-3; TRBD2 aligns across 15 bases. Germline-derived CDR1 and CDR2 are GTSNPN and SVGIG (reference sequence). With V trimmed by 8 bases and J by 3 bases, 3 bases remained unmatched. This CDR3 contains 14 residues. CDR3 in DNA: TGTGCCCGCGGACTAGCGGGGGGGACAGATACGCAGTATTTT. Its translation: CARGLAGGTDTQYF.

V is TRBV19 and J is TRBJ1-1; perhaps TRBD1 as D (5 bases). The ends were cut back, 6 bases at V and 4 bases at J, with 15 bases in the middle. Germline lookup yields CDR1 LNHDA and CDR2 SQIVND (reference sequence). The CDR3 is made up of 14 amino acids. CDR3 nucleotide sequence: TGTGCCAGTAGCCGGTCAGGGAGGGTCACTGAAGCTTTCTTT. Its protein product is CASSRSGRVTEAFF.

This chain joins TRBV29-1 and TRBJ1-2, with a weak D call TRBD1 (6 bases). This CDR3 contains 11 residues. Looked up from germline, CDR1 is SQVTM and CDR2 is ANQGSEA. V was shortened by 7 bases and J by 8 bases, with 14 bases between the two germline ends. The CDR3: CSAGQMEGYTF. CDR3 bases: TGCAGCGCCGGACAGATGGAGGGCTACACCTTC.

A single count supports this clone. The CDR3 DNA is TGTGCCAGTGGGACTAGCGGGGGTTCTGAGCAGTTCTTC. It is translated as CASGTSGGSEQFF. The V and J genes are TRBV2 and TRBJ2-1; 14 nucleotides agree with TRBD2. The junction had 4 bases not matched to a gene; V was cut back by 9 bases and J by 9 bases. Germline CDR1 SNHLY, CDR2 FYNNEI. This CDR3 region has 13 residues.

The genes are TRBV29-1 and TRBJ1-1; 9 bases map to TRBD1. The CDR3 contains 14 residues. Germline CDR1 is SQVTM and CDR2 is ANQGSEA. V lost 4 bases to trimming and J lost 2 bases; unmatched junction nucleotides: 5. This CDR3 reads CSVASTGGNTEAFF. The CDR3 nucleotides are TGCAGCGTTGCTAGTACAGGGGGCAACACTGAAGCTTTCTTT.

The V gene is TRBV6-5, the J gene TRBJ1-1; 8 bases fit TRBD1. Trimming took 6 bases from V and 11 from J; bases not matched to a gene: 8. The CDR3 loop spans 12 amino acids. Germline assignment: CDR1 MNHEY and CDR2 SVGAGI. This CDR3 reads CASRQDRVKAFF. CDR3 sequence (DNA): TGTGCCAGCAGACAGGACAGGGTAAAGGCTTTCTTT.

CDR3 protein: CASGQGDYGYTF. CDR3 coding DNA: TGTGCCAGCGGACAGGGGGACTATGGCTACACCTTC. The V call is TRBV28, the J call TRBJ1-2; 10 nucleotides match TRBD1. Germline assignment: CDR1 MDHEN and CDR2 SYDVKM. V lost 8 bases to trimming and J lost 3 bases; unmatched junction nucleotides: 0. CDR3 length equals 12 residues.

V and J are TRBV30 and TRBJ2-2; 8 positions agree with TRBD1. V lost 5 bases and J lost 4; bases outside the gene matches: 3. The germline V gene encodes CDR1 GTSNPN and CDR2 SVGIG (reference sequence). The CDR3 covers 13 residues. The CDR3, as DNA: TGTGCCTGGGATACAGGGGGCACCGGGGAGCTGTTTTTT. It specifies CAWDTGGTGELFF.

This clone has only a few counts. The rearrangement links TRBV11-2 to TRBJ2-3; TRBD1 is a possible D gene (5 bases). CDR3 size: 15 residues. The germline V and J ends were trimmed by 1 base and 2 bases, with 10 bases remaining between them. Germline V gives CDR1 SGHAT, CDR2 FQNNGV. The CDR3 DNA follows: TGTGCCAGCAGCTTAGGGCCAGGGTTCACAGATACGCAGTATTTT. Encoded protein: CASSLGPGFTDTQYF.

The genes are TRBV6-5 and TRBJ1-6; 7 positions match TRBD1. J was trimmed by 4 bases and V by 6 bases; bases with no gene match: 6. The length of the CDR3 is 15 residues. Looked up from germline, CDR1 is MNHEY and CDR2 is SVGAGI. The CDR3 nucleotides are TGTGCCAGCAGCCCGGGACAGCTTTATAATTCACCCCTCCACTTT. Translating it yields CASSPGQLYNSPLHF.

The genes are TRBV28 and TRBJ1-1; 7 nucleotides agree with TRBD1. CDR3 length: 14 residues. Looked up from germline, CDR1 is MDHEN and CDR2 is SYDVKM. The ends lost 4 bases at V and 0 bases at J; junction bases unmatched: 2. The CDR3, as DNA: TGTGCCAGCAGTTGGACAGGTATGAACACTGAAGCTTTCTTT. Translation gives CASSWTGMNTEAFF. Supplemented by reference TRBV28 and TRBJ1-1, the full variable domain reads DVKVTQSSRYLVKRTGEKVFLECVQDMDHENMFWYRQDPGLGLRLIYFSYDVKMKEKGDIPEGYSVSREKKERFSLILESASTNQTSMYLCASSWTGMNTEAFFGQGTRLTVV.

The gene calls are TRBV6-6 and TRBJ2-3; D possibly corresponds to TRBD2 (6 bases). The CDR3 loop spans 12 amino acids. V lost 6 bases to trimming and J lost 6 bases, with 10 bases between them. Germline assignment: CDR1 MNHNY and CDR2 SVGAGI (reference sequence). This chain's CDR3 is CASSRTTDTQYF. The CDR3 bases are TGTGCCAGCAGCCGGACTACGGATACGCAGTATTTT.

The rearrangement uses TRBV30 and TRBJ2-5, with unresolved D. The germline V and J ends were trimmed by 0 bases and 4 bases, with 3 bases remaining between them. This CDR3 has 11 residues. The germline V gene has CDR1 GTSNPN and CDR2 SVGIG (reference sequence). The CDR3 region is CAWSVGETQYF. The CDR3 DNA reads TGTGCCTGGAGTGTCGGAGAGACCCAGTACTTC. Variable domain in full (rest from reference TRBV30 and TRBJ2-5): SQTIHQWPATLVQPVGSPLSLECTVEGTSNPNLYWYRQAAGRGLQLLFYSVGIGQISSEVPQNLSASRPQDRQFILSSKKLLLSDSGFYLCAWSVGETQYFGPGTRLLVL.

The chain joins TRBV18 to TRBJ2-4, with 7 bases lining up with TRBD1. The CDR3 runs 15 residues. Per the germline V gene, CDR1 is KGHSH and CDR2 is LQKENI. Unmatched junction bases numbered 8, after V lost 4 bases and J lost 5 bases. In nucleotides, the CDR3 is TGTGCCAGCTCACTTAGGCCCGGGACAGAAAACATTCAGTACTTC. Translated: CASSLRPGTENIQYF.